This T cell receptor beta chain was obtained from a study of CD8+CD57+ T cells in acquired aplastic anemia. All sequencing subjects had displayed CD8+CD57+ cell expansion on flow cytometry. A severe acquired aplastic anemia diagnosis applied to all patients. This clonotype was seen more than once but under ten times. The CDR3 runs to 15 residues. Germline values: CDR1 MNHNS, CDR2 SASEGT. The V end lost 3 bases, the J end lost 5 bases, and 16 bases lay between the germline ends. Researchers used genomic DNA as the template to profile TCR beta VDJ and CDR3. TCRdb ran MiXCR on the reads and lists one entry per CDR3 protein. Altogether hundreds of thousands of distinct CDR3 sequences are present, about a third being singletons, with the ten largest covering less than 1%.

The material sequenced was sorted CD4+, CD8+, or CD8+CD57+ T cells (not recorded which) from PBMCs. The chain combines TRBV6-1 with TRBJ2-5; D gene ambiguous. The receptor was derived from a human donor with aplastic anemia. In DNA, the CDR3 is TGTGCCAGCAGTGACATAACAGCGTGGTGGGAGACCCAGTACTTC. This gives the protein CASSDITAWWETQYF.